This T cell receptor (beta chain) was recovered during a study of T cell changes during pregnancy in multiple sclerosis. Repertoires were generated with immunoSEQ multiplex PCR, while TCRdb's copy carries only in-frame clones and drops some. The sample lists around 95,000 clones; approximately 95% were seen once. The germline CDR1 and CDR2 sequences are SGHVS and FNYEAQ. The CDR3 extends over 16 amino acids. V gave up 4 bases and J gave up 4 bases; unmatched junction bases: 6. This specimen was peripheral blood, taken after pregnancy. The chain carries TRBV7-6 and TRBJ1-5; 11 bases are a match to TRBD1. This TCR was recovered from a female donor in good health, enrolled as a control in a pregnancy study. In nucleotides, the CDR3 is TGTGCCAGCAGCTCCGGACAGGGGGCCTCTAATCAGCCCCAGCATTTT. Translating gives CASSSGQGASNQPQHF.